A selection of T cell receptor beta chains follows, all from one sample in a study of blood T cells in healthy people across ages. In TCRdb, the 5' RACE reads were re-called with MiXCR into one record per CDR3 protein. The sample has about 1.6 million distinct CDR3 sequences, roughly 30% seen once. The sample comprised blood. The source is a woman under 40 in good health. CDR3s include the opening cysteine and the closing phenylalanine or tryptophan. The D gene is left open where the match is weak. Only some rows state a clone size, as once, few, many or a class for expanded clones.

v_call	clone_size	j_call	d_call	cdr3_nt	cdr3_aa
TRBV2	many	TRBJ2-3	.	TGTGCCAGCAAGTATGGGGTTATGGGCACAGATACGCAGTATTTT	CASKYGVMGTDTQYF
TRBV27	.	TRBJ2-1	.	TGTGCCAGCAGAACAGGGGCCGGGGGTGAGCAGTTCTTC	CASRTGAGGEQFF
TRBV6-5	.	TRBJ2-5	.	TGTGCCAGCAGTTACTCGGGAGGCGTCCAAGAGACCCAGTACTTC	CASSYSGGVQETQYF
TRBV28	few	TRBJ2-1	.	TGTGCCAGCAGTTGGAAGGAGCAGTTCTTC	CASSWKEQFF
TRBV20-1	.	TRBJ2-4	.	TGCAGTGCTAGCCGGACCGGCAGGGTATCTCTTCCGTGGGGGCAGTACTTC	CSASRTGRVSLPWGQYF
TRBV30	.	TRBJ1-2	.	TGTGCCTGGAGTCGGACTCCCGCATTAGGCTACACCTTC	CAWSRTPALGYTF
TRBV29-1	.	TRBJ2-2	TRBD1	TGCAGCGTTGTAGTGGGGACAGAGAACACCGGGGAGCTGTTTTTT	CSVVVGTENTGELFF
TRBV5-6	once	TRBJ2-7	.	TGTGCCAGCAGGCCCTCCAGGTGCTCCTACGAGCAGTACTTC	CASRPSRCSYEQYF
TRBV2	.	TRBJ1-1	.	TGTGCCAGCAGTGAGGAAACACCGTGGGCTTTCTTT	CASSEETPWAFF
TRBV29-1	.	TRBJ2-5	.	TGCAGCGCGCGAGGTTCTGGGGCTAGCGACCACAATGAGCAGTACTTC	CSARGSGASDHNEQYF
TRBV7-9	few	TRBJ2-7	.	TGTGCCAGCAGCGAGGGTGTATGGAATCCCTCCTACGAGCAGTACTTC	CASSEGVWNPSYEQYF
TRBV5-1	few	TRBJ1-4	.	TGCGCCAGCAGCTTGGGGACAGCGAGGGATGAAAAACTGTTTTTT	CASSLGTARDEKLFF
TRBV20-1	.	TRBJ2-7	TRBD2	TGCAGTGCTAGACCAGCGGGGGTCAGCTCCTACGAGCAGTACTTC	CSARPAGVSSYEQYF
TRBV20-1	many	TRBJ1-2	TRBD1	TGCAGTGCTAGTAGCCGGGACAGGGGAGATGGCTACACCTTC	CSASSRDRGDGYTF
TRBV20-1	few	TRBJ1-2	.	TGCAGTGCTAGCGACCCCAGGGAGGGCGGCTATGGCTACACCTTC	CSASDPREGGYGYTF
TRBV10-3	.	TRBJ2-3	TRBD2	TGTGCCATCGGCTCAGCTGCTCTAGCGGGACAACTCACAGATACGCAGTATTTT	CAIGSAALAGQLTDTQYF
TRBV6-2/TRBV6-3	few	TRBJ1-6	.	TGTGCCAGCAGTTACTCGATGGATGTGGTCGGTAATTCACCCCTCCACTTT	CASSYSMDVVGNSPLHF
TRBV20-1	.	TRBJ1-6	.	TGCAGTGCTAGTCGCGCAGGGAATAATTCACCCCTCCACTTT	CSASRAGNNSPLHF
TRBV29-1	few	TRBJ1-2	.	TGCAGCGTTGAAATGCACGGTCTTGGCTACACCTTC	CSVEMHGLGYTF
TRBV7-7	once	TRBJ2-5	.	TGTGCCGGCAGCTCCGGGACTCTAGGGGAGACCCAGTACTTC	CAGSSGTLGETQYF